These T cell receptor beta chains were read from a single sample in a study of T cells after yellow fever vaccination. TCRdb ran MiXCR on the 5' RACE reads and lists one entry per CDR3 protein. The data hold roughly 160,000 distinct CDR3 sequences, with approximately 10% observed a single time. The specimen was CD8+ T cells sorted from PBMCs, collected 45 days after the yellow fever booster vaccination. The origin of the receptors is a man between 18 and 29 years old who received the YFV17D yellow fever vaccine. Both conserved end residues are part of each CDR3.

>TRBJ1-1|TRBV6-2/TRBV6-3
CASTTRRDNTEAFF
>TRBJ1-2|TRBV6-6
CASSPTGPLVANYGYTF
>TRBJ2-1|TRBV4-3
CASSYSNEQFF
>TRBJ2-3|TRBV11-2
CASSLATSGGFGEQYF
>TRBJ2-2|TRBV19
CASSMGDGELFF
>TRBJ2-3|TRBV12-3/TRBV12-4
CASASHTQYF
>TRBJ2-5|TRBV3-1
CASSAQGRIRSETQYF
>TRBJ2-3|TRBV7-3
CASSPGGGTPDTQYF
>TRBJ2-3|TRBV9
CASSPFRIGFTDTQYF
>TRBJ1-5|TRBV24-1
CATSDLGQEQPQHF
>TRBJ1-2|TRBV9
CASSDPRGEDYGYTF
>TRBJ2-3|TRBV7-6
CASSLAWGVGDTQYF
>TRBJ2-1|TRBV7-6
CASSPGTSGTYNEQFF
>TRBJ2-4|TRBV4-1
CASSQGILASKNIQYF
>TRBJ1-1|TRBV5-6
CASSLVLQGSEAFF
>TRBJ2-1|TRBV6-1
CASAPRLAGNYNEQFF
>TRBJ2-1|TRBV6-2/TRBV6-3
CASSYWADEQFF
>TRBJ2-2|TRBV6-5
CASRRDPYELDTGELFF
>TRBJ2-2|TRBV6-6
CASSYSSRIHTGELFF
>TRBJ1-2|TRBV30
CASMWVRGYTF
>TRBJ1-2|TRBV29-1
CSVNNRSYGYTF
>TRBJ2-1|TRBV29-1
CSVPRGVEQFF
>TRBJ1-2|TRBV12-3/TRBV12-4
CASSTTWGYTF
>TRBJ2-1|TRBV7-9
CASSLRTSGANEQFF
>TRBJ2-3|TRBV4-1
CASSRAAADTQYF
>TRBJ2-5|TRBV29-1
CSSWRNRQETQYF
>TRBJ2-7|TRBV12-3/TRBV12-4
CASSPVPYEQYF
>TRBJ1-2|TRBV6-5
CASSYSGAGLSGYTF
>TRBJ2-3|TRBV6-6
CASTIRRGVGDTQYF
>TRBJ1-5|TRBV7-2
CASSSQGGGNQPQHF
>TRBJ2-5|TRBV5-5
CASSWVQGTETQYF
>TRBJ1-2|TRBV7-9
CASSSARDRYGYTF
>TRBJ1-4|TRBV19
CASRTGTYEKLFF
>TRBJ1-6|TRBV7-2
CASGYRPSGSPLHF
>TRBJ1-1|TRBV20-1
CSDRDGTDAFF
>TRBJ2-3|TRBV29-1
CSVRGPLAGDRFGSTDTQYF
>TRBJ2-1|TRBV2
CASLTNEQFF
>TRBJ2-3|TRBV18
CASSPRRYSSTDTQYF
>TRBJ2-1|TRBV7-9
CASSFSETTGEQFF
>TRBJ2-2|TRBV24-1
CATSEGGRADTGELFF
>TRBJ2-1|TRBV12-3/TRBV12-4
CASSFSGNEQFF
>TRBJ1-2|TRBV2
CASSEALAGVYPNYGYTF
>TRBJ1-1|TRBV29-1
CSVAGGGGTEAFF
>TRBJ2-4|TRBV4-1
CASSQASGAKNIQYF
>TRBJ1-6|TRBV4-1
CASSQPGLLDPPLHF
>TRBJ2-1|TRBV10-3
CAISTLGDSYNEQFF
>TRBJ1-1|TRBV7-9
CASNAFTEAFF
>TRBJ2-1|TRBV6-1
CASTHLGGGAYNEQFF
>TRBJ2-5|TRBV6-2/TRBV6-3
CASSSGTAQETQYF